The clone carrying this T cell receptor beta chain showed up just a few times. The CDR3 runs 15 residues. With V trimmed by 4 bases and J by 10 bases, 5 bases remained unmatched. Germline V gene lookup returns CDR1 SGHNT and CDR2 YYREEE (reference sequence). This entry belongs to a study of cytomegalovirus exposure and HLA in healthy donors. PCR was performed using 60 Vbeta and 13 Jbeta primers. TCRdb's copy holds only in-frame clones and misses some; the assay was immunoSEQ multiplex PCR. The table shows more than 100,000 clones, with approximately 72% occurring only once. The chain couples TRBV5-4 to TRBJ2-1, with 16 bases aligning to TRBD2. The TCR comes from a man aged 18 to 35 in good health and CMV-seronegative. Specimen: PBMCs. CDR3 sequence reads: CASSGTSGGAGEQFF. The CDR3, as DNA: TGTGCCAGCAGCGGGACTAGCGGGGGGGCGGGGGAGCAGTTCTTC.